This TCR beta chain was recovered during a study of neoadjuvant anti-PD-1 for oral cavity cancer. Study in general: Most patients had three to four biweekly doses of 3 mg/kg nivolumab before resection. Patients without progression received a fourth nivolumab dose around day 43, then surgical resection on days 50-56.

Profiling relied on immunoSEQ multiplex PCR, and the TCRdb table lists in-frame clones only, not all of them. Among about 24,000 clones listed, roughly 29% were seen once. This CDR3 has 16 amino acids. Trimming took 4 bases from V and 4 from J; bases not matched to a gene: 12. Looked up from germline, CDR1 is MDHEN and CDR2 is SYDVKM. Sample time point: after neoadjuvant nivolumab, at surgical resection. The V and J genes are TRBV28 and TRBJ2-7, with 8 bases lining up with TRBD1. The source of this sequence is a person aged 40 to 85 with oral cavity squamous cell carcinoma. The sequenced sample was tumor tissue, obtained after nivolumab (anti-PD-1) treatment. CDR3 region: CASSWLGRQGLYEQYF. CDR3 DNA sequence: TGTGCCAGCAGTTGGTTAGGGAGACAGGGGCTGTACGAGCAGTACTTC. Drawing the rest from reference TRBV28 and TRBJ2-7, the complete variable domain is DVKVTQSSRYLVKRTGEKVFLECVQDMDHENMFWYRQDPGLGLRLIYFSYDVKMKEKGDIPEGYSVSREKKERFSLILESASTNQTSMYLCASSWLGRQGLYEQYFGPGTRLTVT.